The following is a T cell receptor (beta chain) sequence with its context. The CDR3 consists of 13 residues. V was clipped by 3 bases and J by 2 bases, with 7 bases between them. Germline-derived CDR1 and CDR2 are SGHDT and YYEEEE. TCRdb recomputed calls from the 5' RACE reads with MiXCR, one row per CDR3 protein. The sample shows about 43,000 distinct CDR3 sequences, roughly 23% of them seen only once. Cells sorted as Tregs were CD4+, CD25+ and CD127-/low. The chain links TRBV5-6 to TRBJ2-3; D could derive from TRBD1 or TRBD2 (5 bases each). Source material: Tregs sorted from a lymph node. The origin of this receptor is a female donor with breast cancer. Here the CDR3 reads CASSSGLTDTQYF. The CDR3 DNA is TGTGCCAGCAGCTCGGGGCTCACAGATACGCAGTATTTT.